Below, 13 T cell receptor beta chains from the same sample are listed, as sequenced in a study of CD8 T cells in ankylosing spondylitis. TCRdb independently ran MiXCR on the 5' RACE reads; one entry per CDR3 protein. The sample has about 160,000 distinct CDR3 sequences; more than 40% are singletons. The sequencing sample was made of synovial fluid, either unsorted or a sorted T cell fraction (not recorded which). Receptors were obtained from a male donor with ankylosing spondylitis.

The V call is TRBV27, the J call TRBJ2-1, with TRBD1 identical over 9 bases. Germline values: CDR1 MNHEY, CDR2 SMNVEV (reference sequence). Trimming cost V 2 bases and J 4 bases; bases outside gene matches: 12. This CDR3 is 18 amino acids long. CDR3 sequence reads: CASSLPRGTGGPYNEQFF. CDR3 bases: TGTGCCAGCAGTTTACCAAGAGGCACAGGGGGCCCTTACAATGAGCAGTTCTTC.

The table lists this clonotype with many counts. The CDR3 region is CASSARERGTDTQYF. Here the CDR3 DNA reads TGTGCCAGCTCGGCGCGGGAGCGGGGGACAGATACGCAGTATTTT. V gene TRBV18 combines with J gene TRBJ2-3, with 8 nucleotides matching TRBD2. Germline trimming cut 6 bases from V and 3 bases from J; bases unmatched to any gene: 8. The germline gives CDR1 KGHSH, CDR2 LQKENI. This CDR3 is 15 amino acids long. Filled out from reference TRBV18 and TRBJ2-3, the complete variable domain reads NAGVMQNPRHLVRRRGQEARLRCSPMKGHSHVYWYRQLPEEGLKFMVYLQKENIIDESGMPKERFSAEFPKEGPSILRIQQVVRGDSAAYFCASSARERGTDTQYFGPGTRLTVL.

This clonotype came up many times. This chain links TRBV4-3 with TRBJ1-1, with D unclear. The CDR3 sequence is 15 residues long. V lost 2 bases, J lost 0 bases, and 10 bases lay in between. Germline V gene data show CDR1 as LGHNA and CDR2 as YSLEER. CDR3 sequence reads: CASSQTSQMNTEAFF. Written as DNA, the CDR3 is TGCGCCAGCAGCCAAACCAGTCAAATGAACACTGAAGCTTTCTTT.

This clonotype showed up just a few times. V and J are TRBV7-9 and TRBJ1-3; D not certain. V lost 6 bases to trimming and J lost 2 bases, with 11 bases between them. This CDR3 region has 14 residues. Germline CDR1 is SEHNR and CDR2 is FQNEAQ (reference sequence). CDR3 amino acids: CASRVGTAGNTIYF. The CDR3 DNA is TGTGCCAGCAGAGTGGGTACAGCTGGAAACACCATATATTTT.

This clonotype came up once. The CDR3 DNA reads as TGTGCCAGCAGCTTAATTCAGGTCGGTTCCTACGAGCAGTACTTC. The encoded protein is CASSLIQVGSYEQYF. The gene calls are TRBV11-2 and TRBJ2-7, with D hard to call. Trimming took off 2 bases at V and 1 base at J, with 12 bases between the two ends. The length of the CDR3 is 15 residues. Germline lookup yields CDR1 SGHAT and CDR2 FQNNGV.

In its sample, this clonotype was seen a few times. This sequence joins TRBV20-1 and TRBJ2-7, with D possibly matching TRBD2 (6 bases). The CDR3 runs 17 residues. V was shortened by 4 bases and J by 0 bases, with 22 bases between the two germline ends. Germline V gene lookup returns CDR1 DFQATT and CDR2 SNEGSKA (reference sequence). This chain's CDR3 is CSATSAGSGRLSYEQYF. CDR3 nucleotides: TGCAGTGCTACCTCTGCCGGGAGCGGTCGCCTCTCCTACGAGCAGTACTTC.

This clonotype was seen repeatedly, ten times or more. The CDR3 DNA follows: TGCAGTGCTAGAGATGGGGACAGGGGCGGGGATACGCAGTATTTT. Translating gives CSARDGDRGGDTQYF. The chain has TRBV20-1 and TRBJ2-3, with 10 bases identical to TRBD1. Germline trimming cut 0 bases from V and 6 bases from J; bases unmatched to any gene: 6. The CDR3 is 15 amino acids. Germline CDR1 and CDR2: DFQATT and SNEGSKA (reference sequence).

The chain carries TRBV10-3 and TRBJ2-5; a possible D gene is TRBD2 (6 bases). Germline V CDR1 and CDR2: ENHRY, SYGVKD. The V end lost 3 bases, the J end lost 10 bases, and 24 bases lay between the germline ends. The CDR3 sequence is 16 residues long. The CDR3: CAISDWDSTTVRGQYF. The CDR3 DNA sequence: TGTGCCATCAGTGACTGGGACTCAACAACCGTACGGGGCCAGTACTTC.

This clonotype was seen a handful of times. The chain joins TRBV19 to TRBJ1-2; no clear D. Germline CDR1 is LNHDA and CDR2 is SQIVND (reference sequence). This CDR3 region has 13 residues. Trimming stripped 7 bases from V and 0 bases from J, with 9 bases between. The CDR3 reads CASMGTANYGYTF. CDR3 nucleotide sequence: TGTGCCAGTATGGGAACAGCTAACTATGGCTACACCTTC. Full variable domain (outside the CDR3, taken from reference TRBV19 and TRBJ1-2): DGGITQSPKYLFRKEGQNVTLSCEQNLNHDAMYWYRQDPGQGLRLIYYSQIVNDFQKGDIAEGYSVSREKKESFPLTVTSAQKNPTAFYLCASMGTANYGYTFGSGTRLTVV.

The chain carries TRBV12-3 or TRBV12-4 and TRBJ1-2; no clear D. V lost 1 base and J lost 4, with 10 bases in between. The CDR3 spans 14 residues. The CDR3 region has the DNA TGTGCCAGCAGTTTAGAGGGCTGGGGCTATGGCTACACCTTC. Translation: CASSLEGWGYGYTF.

In DNA form, the CDR3 reads TGCAGTGCTAGAGGGAAGGACAGGGCGAATTCACCCCTCCACTTT. Translation: CSARGKDRANSPLHF. The rearrangement joins TRBV20-1 to TRBJ1-6; 8 nucleotides align to TRBD1. The V segment lost 1 base and the J segment 7 bases; nucleotides outside the gene matches: 6. The CDR3 covers 15 residues. Germline CDR1 and CDR2: DFQATT and SNEGSKA (reference sequence).

The V gene is TRBV20-1, the J gene TRBJ2-5, with 8 bases matching TRBD1. This CDR3 is 12 amino acids long. The V segment lost 3 bases and the J segment 6 bases; nucleotides outside the gene matches: 3. CDR1 DFQATT and CDR2 SNEGSKA come from the germline V gene (reference sequence). The CDR3 reads CSARDRVKTQYF. CDR3 sequence (DNA): TGCAGTGCTAGGGACAGGGTAAAGACCCAGTACTTC.

This chain joins TRBV12-3 or TRBV12-4 and TRBJ2-1; TRBD2 is a possible D gene (6 bases). The CDR3 consists of 15 residues. V lost 5 bases to trimming and J lost 0 bases, with 11 bases between them. DNA of the CDR3: TGTGCCAGCAGTGGTAGCGGAATCTCCTACAATGAGCAGTTCTTC. Translation gives CASSGSGISYNEQFF.